Listed below are T cell receptor beta chains from one sample, sequenced in a study of blood T cell repertoires in COVID-19. The repertoire was sequenced with immunoSEQ multiplex PCR; TCRdb's copy has only in-frame clones and lacks some. This table has about 190,000 clones, approximately 90% appearing once. The sequenced material came from peripheral blood. The receptors derive from a woman aged 40 to 49 who had recovered from COVID-19. Each CDR3 is given with its conserved first and last residue. Each record gives: J gene, V gene, clone size, D gene, CDR3 protein, CDR3 DNA. A D gene is named only where the DNA matches it firmly. The size entry is marked missing in some rows and otherwise reads once, few, many or a size class.

j_call: TRBJ2-7; v_call: TRBV19; clone_size: -; d_call: -; cdr3_aa: CASSKKSLALHDLQEQYF; cdr3_nt: TGTGCCAGTAGTAAAAAATCATTAGCCCTGCATGACCTTCAGGAGCAGTACTTC
j_call: TRBJ2-7; v_call: TRBV7-9; clone_size: -; d_call: TRBD1; cdr3_aa: CASSRGGTGVEQYF; cdr3_nt: TGTGCCAGCAGCCGCGGAGGAACAGGGGTCGAGCAGTACTTC
j_call: TRBJ2-4; v_call: TRBV30; clone_size: few; d_call: -; cdr3_aa: CAWRPAGIAKNIQYF; cdr3_nt: TGTGCCTGGAGGCCTGCTGGCATAGCCAAAAACATTCAGTACTTC
j_call: TRBJ2-5; v_call: TRBV12-5; clone_size: once; d_call: TRBD1; cdr3_aa: CASGLLTTGKETQYF; cdr3_nt: TGTGCTAGTGGTTTGCTCACGACAGGGAAAGAGACCCAGTACTTC
j_call: TRBJ2-7; v_call: TRBV14; clone_size: -; d_call: -; cdr3_aa: CASSQDGTQFWEQYF; cdr3_nt: TGTGCCAGCAGCCAAGACGGGACTCAGTTTTGGGAGCAGTACTTC
j_call: TRBJ2-5; v_call: TRBV12-3/TRBV12-4; clone_size: -; d_call: -; cdr3_aa: CASSLGPPAQYF; cdr3_nt: TGTGCCAGCAGTTTAGGCCCTCCAGCCCAGTACTTC
j_call: TRBJ2-3; v_call: TRBV19; clone_size: -; d_call: TRBD2; cdr3_aa: CASKILAGEEDTQYF; cdr3_nt: TGTGCCAGTAAGATACTAGCGGGAGAGGAAGATACGCAGTATTTT
j_call: TRBJ2-1; v_call: TRBV5-1; clone_size: -; d_call: TRBD2; cdr3_aa: CASSSSGSSYNEQFF; cdr3_nt: TGCGCCAGCAGCTCGAGCGGGAGCTCCTACAATGAGCAGTTCTTC
j_call: TRBJ2-3; v_call: TRBV24-1; clone_size: once; d_call: -; cdr3_aa: CATEAGTSADTQYF; cdr3_nt: TGTGCCACCGAGGCCGGGACTTCGGCAGATACGCAGTATTTT
j_call: TRBJ1-1; v_call: TRBV18; clone_size: few; d_call: -; cdr3_aa: CASSYGHTNTEAFF; cdr3_nt: TGTGCCAGCTCATATGGACATACGAACACTGAAGCTTTCTTT
j_call: TRBJ2-1; v_call: TRBV7-2; clone_size: -; d_call: -; cdr3_aa: CASSLMNEQFF; cdr3_nt: TGTGCCAGCAGTCTTATGAATGAGCAGTTCTTC
j_call: TRBJ1-1; v_call: TRBV19; clone_size: -; d_call: -; cdr3_aa: CASSLEAFF; cdr3_nt: TGTGCCAGTAGTCTTGAAGCTTTCTTT
j_call: TRBJ2-1; v_call: TRBV18; clone_size: -; d_call: TRBD1; cdr3_aa: CASSSGTGDWGEQFF; cdr3_nt: TGTGCCAGCTCATCAGGGACAGGGGATTGGGGTGAGCAGTTCTTC
j_call: TRBJ1-2; v_call: TRBV12-3/TRBV12-4; clone_size: -; d_call: -; cdr3_aa: CASSQQPNYGYTF; cdr3_nt: TGTGCCAGCAGCCAACAGCCGAACTATGGCTACACCTTC
j_call: TRBJ1-3; v_call: TRBV9; clone_size: -; d_call: -; cdr3_aa: CASSPHEGAGNTIYF; cdr3_nt: TGTGCCAGCAGCCCCCATGAGGGGGCTGGAAACACCATATATTTT
j_call: TRBJ2-1; v_call: TRBV5-1; clone_size: -; d_call: -; cdr3_aa: CASSPRDWRYNEQFF; cdr3_nt: TGCGCCAGCAGCCCCCGGGACTGGCGTTACAATGAGCAGTTCTTC
j_call: TRBJ1-5; v_call: TRBV27; clone_size: -; d_call: TRBD1; cdr3_aa: CASSRDRVDQPQHF; cdr3_nt: TGTGCCAGCAGTCGCGACAGGGTGGATCAGCCCCAGCATTTT
j_call: TRBJ1-2; v_call: TRBV11-2; clone_size: -; d_call: -; cdr3_aa: CASSSQGAYGYTF; cdr3_nt: TGTGCCAGCAGCTCACAGGGAGCCTATGGCTACACCTTC
j_call: TRBJ2-2; v_call: TRBV28; clone_size: -; d_call: -; cdr3_aa: CASSQGTGELFF; cdr3_nt: TGTGCCAGCAGTCAGGGGACCGGGGAGCTGTTTTTT
j_call: TRBJ2-1; v_call: TRBV3-1/TRBV3-2; clone_size: -; d_call: -; cdr3_aa: CASSRTSEQFF; cdr3_nt: TGTGCCAGCAGCCGAACTAGCGAGCAGTTCTTC
j_call: TRBJ1-1; v_call: TRBV4-3; clone_size: -; d_call: -; cdr3_aa: CASSQEVWLNTEAFF; cdr3_nt: TGCGCCAGCAGCCAAGAGGTTTGGCTGAACACTGAAGCTTTCTTT
j_call: TRBJ2-7; v_call: TRBV5-6; clone_size: -; d_call: -; cdr3_aa: CASSSPVAYYEQYF; cdr3_nt: TGTGCCAGCAGCTCACCGGTTGCTTACTACGAGCAGTACTTC
j_call: TRBJ1-2; v_call: TRBV5-6; clone_size: -; d_call: TRBD1; cdr3_aa: CASSFDTGDIYGYTF; cdr3_nt: TGTGCCAGCAGCTTCGATACAGGGGACATCTATGGCTACACCTTC
j_call: TRBJ1-1; v_call: TRBV7-2; clone_size: -; d_call: -; cdr3_aa: CASREEMNTEAFF; cdr3_nt: TGTGCCAGCAGGGAGGAGATGAACACTGAAGCTTTCTTT
j_call: TRBJ2-3; v_call: TRBV7-6; clone_size: -; d_call: TRBD2; cdr3_aa: CASSIRLAGEADTQYF; cdr3_nt: TGTGCCAGCAGCATCCGACTAGCGGGAGAGGCCGATACGCAGTATTTT
j_call: TRBJ2-6; v_call: TRBV7-2; clone_size: -; d_call: -; cdr3_aa: CASSLGSSGANVLTF; cdr3_nt: TGTGCCAGCAGCTTAGGGAGCTCTGGGGCCAACGTCCTGACTTTC
j_call: TRBJ2-7; v_call: TRBV6-1; clone_size: -; d_call: -; cdr3_aa: CASSEAYRTDTYEQYF; cdr3_nt: TGTGCCAGCAGTGAAGCTTATCGGACAGATACCTACGAGCAGTACTTC
j_call: TRBJ1-5; v_call: TRBV6-1; clone_size: -; d_call: -; cdr3_aa: CASSEYNQPQHF; cdr3_nt: TGTGCCAGCAGTGAATACAATCAGCCCCAGCATTTT
j_call: TRBJ2-5; v_call: TRBV5-8; clone_size: -; d_call: -; cdr3_aa: CASSFQDSQETQYF; cdr3_nt: TGTGCCAGCAGCTTTCAGGACAGTCAAGAGACCCAGTACTTC
j_call: TRBJ1-2; v_call: TRBV10-3; clone_size: -; d_call: TRBD1; cdr3_aa: CAIRDRKASYGYTF; cdr3_nt: TGTGCCATCAGGGACAGGAAAGCTAGCTATGGCTACACCTTC
j_call: TRBJ2-1; v_call: TRBV7-9; clone_size: -; d_call: TRBD2; cdr3_aa: CASSLLTSGYTNEQFF; cdr3_nt: TGTGCCAGCAGCTTACTGACTAGCGGGTACACCAATGAGCAGTTCTTC